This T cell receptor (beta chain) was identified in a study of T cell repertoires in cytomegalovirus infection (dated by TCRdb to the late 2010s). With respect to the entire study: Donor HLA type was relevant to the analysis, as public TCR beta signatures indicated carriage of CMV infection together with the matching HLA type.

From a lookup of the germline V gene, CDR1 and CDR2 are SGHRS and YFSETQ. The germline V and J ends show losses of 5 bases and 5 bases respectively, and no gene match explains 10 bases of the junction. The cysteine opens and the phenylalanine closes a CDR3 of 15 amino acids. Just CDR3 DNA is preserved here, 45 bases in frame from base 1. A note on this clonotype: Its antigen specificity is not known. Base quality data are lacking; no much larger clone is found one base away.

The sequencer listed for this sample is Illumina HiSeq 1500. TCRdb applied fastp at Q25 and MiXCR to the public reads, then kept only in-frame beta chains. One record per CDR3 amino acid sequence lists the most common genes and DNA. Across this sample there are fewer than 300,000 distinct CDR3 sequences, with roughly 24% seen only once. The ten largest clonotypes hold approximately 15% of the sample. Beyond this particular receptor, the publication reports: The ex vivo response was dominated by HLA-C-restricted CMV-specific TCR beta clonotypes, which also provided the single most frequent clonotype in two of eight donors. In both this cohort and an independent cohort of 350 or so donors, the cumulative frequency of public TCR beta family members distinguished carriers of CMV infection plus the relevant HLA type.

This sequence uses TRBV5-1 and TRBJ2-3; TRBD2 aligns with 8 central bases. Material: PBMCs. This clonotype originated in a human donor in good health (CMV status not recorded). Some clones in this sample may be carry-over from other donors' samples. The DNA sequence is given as TGCGCCAGCAGTTTTAGCGGGGCCAGGGGAGATACGCAGTATTTT. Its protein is CASSFSGARGDTQYF.